This T cell receptor (beta chain) was recovered during a study of T cell responses to AZD1222 COVID-19 vaccine. TCRdb's table, derived via immunoSEQ multiplex PCR, lists solely in-frame clones and lacks some. This sample has under 200,000 clones, with just over 90% found just once. The input for sequencing was peripheral blood, taken on day 0 of AZD1222 vaccination. The receptor comes from an adult in good health.

CDR3 loop: CASSDWAYTDSNQPQHF. CDR3 DNA: TGTGCCAGCAGTGATTGGGCGTATACCGATAGCAATCAGCCCCAGCATTTT. The chain couples TRBV2 to TRBJ1-5, with unresolved D. Trimming pared 3 bases from V and 0 bases from J, leaving 15 bases between. CDR3 size: 17 residues. The V gene's germline CDR1 is SNHLY and CDR2 FYNNEI.